Listed below are T cell receptor beta chains from one sample, sequenced in a study of T cells in Graves' hyperthyroidism and ophthalmopathy. TCRdb processed the multiplex PCR reads anew with MiXCR; each CDR3 protein has one entry. The table has more than 450,000 distinct CDR3 sequences, just under 20% seen once; the top ten hold roughly 47%. The sample taken for sequencing was blood. The receptor source for this set is a man in his forties with Graves' ophthalmopathy. The CDR3 runs from the conserved cysteine through the conserved F or W. A D gene is named only where the DNA matches it firmly. The size of a clone is reported for some rows only, either as once, few or many, or as a class for expanded clones.

V: TRBV20-1; D: TRBD1; J: TRBJ2-4; size: many; DNA: TGCAGTGCGCCGGACAGGGCCCTTGCCAAAAACATTCAGTACTTC; CDR3: CSAPDRALAKNIQYF
V: TRBV19; D: TRBD1; J: TRBJ2-6; size: NA; DNA: TGTGCCAGTAGTACGACAGGGACCGGGGCCAACGTCCTGACTTTC; CDR3: CASSTTGTGANVLTF
V: TRBV6-1; D: NA; J: TRBJ2-7; size: few; DNA: TGTGCCAGCAGACAGGGAACCTACGAGCAGTACTTC; CDR3: CASRQGTYEQYF
V: TRBV6-1; D: TRBD2; J: TRBJ2-3; size: NA; DNA: TGTGCCAGCAGTGATAGCGGACTAGCTAAGTCAGATACGCAGTATTTT; CDR3: CASSDSGLAKSDTQYF
V: TRBV12-3/TRBV12-4; D: NA; J: TRBJ1-4; size: NA; DNA: TGTGCCAGCAGCCTGACGGACAACCCCTTGGGGGAAAAACTGTTTTTT; CDR3: CASSLTDNPLGEKLFF
V: TRBV7-2; D: NA; J: TRBJ2-2; size: few; DNA: TGTGCCAGCAGCTGGACCCCTACCGGGGAGCTGTTTTTT; CDR3: CASSWTPTGELFF
V: TRBV13; D: NA; J: TRBJ2-1; size: many; DNA: TGTGCCAGCAGCCCCCCCGGGAATGAGCAGTTCTTC; CDR3: CASSPPGNEQFF
V: TRBV27; D: TRBD2; J: TRBJ2-5; size: few; DNA: TGTGCCAGCAGTTTGGGGCTAGCGGGCCTCCAAGAGACCCAGTACTTC; CDR3: CASSLGLAGLQETQYF
V: TRBV11-2; D: TRBD2; J: TRBJ2-3; size: NA; DNA: TGTGCCAGCGGATACCCCCCTACCGGGACTAGCGGGGGGGCGGCAGATACGCAGTATTTT; CDR3: CASGYPPTGTSGGAADTQYF
V: TRBV2; D: NA; J: TRBJ1-2; size: many; DNA: TGTGCCAGCAGCACCGGGACAAACTATGGCTACACCTTC; CDR3: CASSTGTNYGYTF
V: TRBV24-1; D: NA; J: TRBJ1-1; size: few; DNA: TGTGCCACCAGTGATCCCCCCCCCTCGACTGAAGCTTTCTTT; CDR3: CATSDPPPSTEAFF
V: TRBV5-1; D: NA; J: TRBJ1-2; size: many; DNA: TGCGCCAGCAGCTTGGAGGGTCGCGGCTATGGCTACACCTTC; CDR3: CASSLEGRGYGYTF
V: TRBV9; D: TRBD1; J: TRBJ1-1; size: NA; DNA: TGTGCCAGCAGCCCCCGGGACAGGATTAAGAGCACTGAAGCTTTCTTT; CDR3: CASSPRDRIKSTEAFF
V: TRBV9; D: TRBD1; J: TRBJ1-2; size: few; DNA: TGTGCCAGCAACAAAGGGACAGGGGTCTATGGCTACACCTTC; CDR3: CASNKGTGVYGYTF
V: TRBV15; D: NA; J: TRBJ2-6; size: NA; DNA: TGTGCCACCAGCAGAGATCGGGTCTCCGGGGCCAACGTCCTGACTTTC; CDR3: CATSRDRVSGANVLTF
V: TRBV14; D: NA; J: TRBJ2-7; size: many; DNA: TGTGCCAGCAGCCTCCATCAGGGGTCCAACTACGAGCAGTACTTC; CDR3: CASSLHQGSNYEQYF
V: TRBV6-1; D: NA; J: TRBJ1-4; size: NA; DNA: TGTGCCAGCAGTAGAAAGGGGGAAAAACTGTTTTTT; CDR3: CASSRKGEKLFF
V: TRBV28; D: NA; J: TRBJ1-1; size: many; DNA: TGTGCCACCAGCCTAAACACTGAAGCTTTCTTT; CDR3: CATSLNTEAFF
V: TRBV30; D: TRBD1; J: TRBJ2-4; size: few; DNA: TGTGCCTGGAGTCCTCCCGGGACAGGGGCCCTAGCCAAAAACATTCAGTACTTC; CDR3: CAWSPPGTGALAKNIQYF
V: TRBV6-5; D: NA; J: TRBJ2-7; size: NA; DNA: TGTGCCAGCAGTTACTCGACGGACCCTCGCGAGCAGTACTTC; CDR3: CASSYSTDPREQYF
V: TRBV25-1; D: TRBD2; J: TRBJ2-7; size: NA; DNA: TGTGCCAGCCATAGCGGGAGCTCCTACGAGCAGTACTTC; CDR3: CASHSGSSYEQYF
V: TRBV30; D: TRBD2; J: TRBJ2-1; size: many; DNA: TGTGCCTGGAGTGTACTGCGGGAGGATGAGCAGTTCTTC; CDR3: CAWSVLREDEQFF
V: TRBV2; D: NA; J: TRBJ2-1; size: many; DNA: TGTGCCAGCAGAAGGGACACCTACAATGAGCAGTTCTTC; CDR3: CASRRDTYNEQFF
V: TRBV2; D: NA; J: TRBJ1-4; size: many; DNA: TGTGCCGTACGTCGGGGGAGCACTAATGAAAAACTGTTTTTT; CDR3: CAVRRGSTNEKLFF
V: TRBV7-9; D: TRBD2; J: TRBJ2-1; size: NA; DNA: TGTGCCAGCAGCCCCCCCCTAGCGGACAATGAGCAGTTCTTC; CDR3: CASSPPLADNEQFF
V: TRBV7-8; D: TRBD1; J: TRBJ2-1; size: NA; DNA: TGTGCCAGCAGCTTTTTACCGGGACAGCCCAACAATGAGCAGTTCTTC; CDR3: CASSFLPGQPNNEQFF
V: TRBV7-3; D: TRBD1; J: TRBJ2-2; size: many; DNA: TGTGCCAGCAGTCTGACAGGGGCGAACACCGGGGAGCTGTTTTTT; CDR3: CASSLTGANTGELFF
V: TRBV2; D: NA; J: TRBJ2-7; size: few; DNA: TGTGCCTCATGGGGGTTTCACAACGAGCAGTACTTC; CDR3: CASWGFHNEQYF
V: TRBV30; D: TRBD2; J: TRBJ2-1; size: NA; DNA: TGTGCCTGGAGTGTAAATAAGTGGACTAGCGGGACTCCGCAGGAGCAGTTCTTC; CDR3: CAWSVNKWTSGTPQEQFF
V: TRBV27; D: NA; J: TRBJ2-7; size: NA; DNA: TGTGCCAGCAGTCCCCTGGCACAGGTTGAGGTCACCTACGAGCAGTACTTC; CDR3: CASSPLAQVEVTYEQYF
V: TRBV3-2; D: NA; J: TRBJ1-5; size: NA; DNA: TGTGCCAGCAGCCACGTCGTGGGGCGGGGGTATAGCAATCAGCCCCAGCATTTT; CDR3: CASSHVVGRGYSNQPQHF
V: TRBV6-1; D: NA; J: TRBJ1-1; size: NA; DNA: TGTGCCAGCACCCGCTATGGGAACACTGAAGCTTTCTTT; CDR3: CASTRYGNTEAFF
V: TRBV20-1; D: NA; J: TRBJ1-5; size: few; DNA: TGCAGTGGTTCGGGGTCTAGCAATCAGCCCCAGCATTTT; CDR3: CSGSGSSNQPQHF
V: TRBV6-1; D: TRBD1; J: TRBJ2-5; size: NA; DNA: TGTGCCAGCAGACAAAACAGGGGCGGTAAGGAGACCCAGTACTTC; CDR3: CASRQNRGGKETQYF
V: TRBV10-3; D: NA; J: TRBJ1-5; size: NA; DNA: TGTGCCATCAGTGAAAACAGCCCTAATAATCAGCCCCAGCATTTT; CDR3: CAISENSPNNQPQHF
V: TRBV28; D: NA; J: TRBJ2-5; size: many; DNA: TGTGCCAGCAGTAATGGCGGGCTAATAGAGACCCAGTACTTC; CDR3: CASSNGGLIETQYF
V: TRBV2; D: NA; J: TRBJ1-5; size: NA; DNA: TGTGCCAGCAGTGAGAGTTATAGCAATCAGCCCCAGCATTTT; CDR3: CASSESYSNQPQHF
V: TRBV9; D: NA; J: TRBJ1-1; size: NA; DNA: TGTGCCAGCAGCGTGACGGAGGACCGCCCTGAAGCTTTCTTT; CDR3: CASSVTEDRPEAFF
V: TRBV2; D: NA; J: TRBJ2-4; size: many; DNA: TGTGCCAGCAGTGACACTGAGGCCAAAAACATTCAGTACTTC; CDR3: CASSDTEAKNIQYF
V: TRBV2; D: NA; J: TRBJ1-4; size: few; DNA: TGTGCCAGCAGGGGGACACGCTCGGGTGGAAAACTGTTTTTT; CDR3: CASRGTRSGGKLFF
V: TRBV7-9; D: NA; J: TRBJ2-1; size: many; DNA: TGTGCCAGCAGCCCCCTGAAGCAGAAAAACTACAATGAGCAGTTCTTC; CDR3: CASSPLKQKNYNEQFF
V: TRBV28; D: NA; J: TRBJ2-2; size: few; DNA: TGTGCCAGCAGTTTGTTGGGAACGAACACCGGGGAGCTGTTTTTT; CDR3: CASSLLGTNTGELFF
V: TRBV7-9; D: NA; J: TRBJ2-5; size: NA; DNA: TGTGCCAGCAGGAAGACCCAAGAGACCCAGTACTTC; CDR3: CASRKTQETQYF
V: TRBV28; D: TRBD2; J: TRBJ2-3; size: many; DNA: TGTGCCAGCAGTTCGCGGGAGGGCCGCAAAGATACGCAGTATTTT; CDR3: CASSSREGRKDTQYF
V: TRBV4-2; D: TRBD2; J: TRBJ2-7; size: few; DNA: TGTGCCAGCAGCCAAGATGCCCCTGAAGCGGGAGCGCGCGAGCAGTACTTC; CDR3: CASSQDAPEAGAREQYF
V: TRBV6-1; D: NA; J: TRBJ1-4; size: NA; DNA: TGTGCCAGCAGCAAAGGGGAAAAACTGTTTTTT; CDR3: CASSKGEKLFF
V: TRBV6-2/TRBV6-3; D: TRBD1; J: TRBJ1-3; size: NA; DNA: TGTGCCAGCAGTGACGGACAGGGGGTCTCTGGAAACACCATATATTTT; CDR3: CASSDGQGVSGNTIYF
V: TRBV28; D: NA; J: TRBJ2-5; size: NA; DNA: TGTGCCAGCACCATCCAGGGTCTCCAAGAGACCCAGTACTTC; CDR3: CASTIQGLQETQYF
V: TRBV5-1; D: NA; J: TRBJ2-2; size: NA; DNA: TGCGCCAGCAGCTTGGGGACTATGTCCACCGGGGAGCTGTTTTTT; CDR3: CASSLGTMSTGELFF
V: TRBV2; D: TRBD1; J: TRBJ2-1; size: many; DNA: TGTGCCAGCAGCGTACAGGGGGCAGCCTACAATGAGCAGTTCTTC; CDR3: CASSVQGAAYNEQFF
V: TRBV12-3/TRBV12-4; D: TRBD2; J: TRBJ2-2; size: NA; DNA: TGTGCCAGCAGTTTGGGCGGGGGGGCCGGAGGGGAGCTGTTTTTT; CDR3: CASSLGGGAGGELFF